This passage covers 25 T cell receptor beta chains from one sample sequenced in a study of read filtering for tumor transcriptome and immune sequencing. From about 400 ng of RNA, a library with molecular barcoded alpha/delta and beta/gamma adaptors was made. TCRdb reanalysed the reads using MiXCR and keeps one entry per CDR3 protein. The table lists about 93,000 distinct CDR3 sequences, 20% to 25% of them singletons. Sequencing was carried out using a population of CD138-negative cells sorted from bone marrow. These receptors were taken from a donor at least 40 years old with multiple myeloma.

On this clonotype: Since a much larger clone is just one base distant, this may be a read error. The gene calls are TRBV7-2 and TRBJ2-7; 7 bases match TRBD1. The CDR3 is 14 residues long. Germline V gene sequence: CDR1 SGHTA, CDR2 FQGNSA. CDR3 loop: CASSLAGQQYERYF. DNA for the CDR3: TGTGCCAGCAGCTTAGCGGGACAGCAATACGAGCGGTACTTC.

This clonotype occurred many times. The chain couples TRBV2 to TRBJ1-6; the match to TRBD1 covers 8 bases. CDR1 SNHLY and CDR2 FYNNEI come from the germline V gene. There are 14 residues in the CDR3. V was pared by 11 bases and J by 7 bases, with 10 bases of the junction left unmatched. CDR3 amino acids: CAHDGQGPNSPLHF. The CDR3 nucleotides are TGTGCCCACGACGGACAGGGCCCCAATTCACCCCTCCACTTT.

This clonotype was found a few times. The chain recombines TRBV4-2 with TRBJ1-2; TRBD1 agrees at 8 bases. This CDR3 contains 15 residues. Germline V gene lookup returns CDR1 LGHNA and CDR2 YNFKEQ. V was clipped by 6 bases and J by 2 bases; unmatched bases: 8. This CDR3 is CASSRDRNNNYGYTF. The CDR3, as DNA: TGTGCCAGCAGTCGGGACAGGAATAACAACTATGGCTACACCTTC.

This clonotype was found many times. The chain combines TRBV18 with TRBJ2-5, with D possibly TRBD2 on 6 matching bases. The V and J ends lost 5 bases and 5 bases respectively, with 15 bases between them. There are 14 residues in the CDR3. Germline CDR1 and CDR2: KGHSH and LQKENI. CDR3 bases: TGTGCCAGCTCAGAGGGACTTACCGGGGAGACCCAGTACTTC. Translation gives CASSEGLTGETQYF. The whole variable domain, filled in from reference TRBV18 and TRBJ2-5, reads NAGVMQNPRHLVRRRGQEARLRCSPMKGHSHVYWYRQLPEEGLKFMVYLQKENIIDESGMPKERFSAEFPKEGPSILRIQQVVRGDSAAYFCASSEGLTGETQYFGPGTRLLVL.

A few counts support this clonotype. One end of the junction fails to match germline, which may point to a read error. The V call is TRBV5-1, the J call TRBJ1-1, with D hard to call. The length of the CDR3 is 14 residues. Germline V gene sequence: CDR1 SGHRS, CDR2 YFSETQ. The CDR3 DNA reads TGCGCCAGCAGCTTGACACTTTTGAAGACTGAAGCTTTCTTT. Translated: CASSLTLLKTEAFF.

This clonotype was found many times. One junction end does not reproduce the germline sequence, and a read error may be involved. The genes are TRBV7-9 and TRBJ2-2, with a weak D call TRBD2 (5 bases). Germline CDR1 SEHNR, CDR2 FQNEAQ (reference sequence). This CDR3 is 15 amino acids long. The CDR3 reads CASSLAYTTTGELFF. In DNA form, the CDR3 reads TGTGCCAGCAGCCTAGCCTACACTACGACCGGGGAGCTGTTTTTT.

This clonotype appeared many times. The chain recombines TRBV4-1 with TRBJ2-7; TRBD2 agrees at 8 bases. Trimming removed 4 bases from V and 1 base from J; junction bases left unmatched: 9. This CDR3 has 16 residues. CDR1 MGHRA and CDR2 YSYEKL come from the germline V gene. Here the CDR3 DNA reads TGCGCCAGCAGCCCGAGGGAAGCGGGGGTGTCCTACGAGCAGTACTTC. Its protein is CASSPREAGVSYEQYF.

This clonotype was counted many times. The chain links TRBV6-2 or TRBV6-3 to TRBJ2-4; D call uncertain. The V and J ends lost 7 bases and 1 base respectively, with 14 bases between them. Per the germline V gene, CDR1 is MNHEY and CDR2 is SVGEGT. This CDR3 spans 15 amino acids. As DNA, the CDR3 is TGTGCCAGCAAAGTTGACGCGACGGCCAAAAACATTCAGTACTTC. As protein: CASKVDATAKNIQYF.

Only a few counts were recorded for this clonotype. V and J are TRBV11-2 and TRBJ2-7; unclear D gene. This CDR3 has 14 amino acids. The germline V gene has CDR1 SGHAT and CDR2 FQNNGV. The ends were cut back, 0 bases at V and 1 base at J, with 7 bases in the middle. CDR3 in amino acids: CASSLDRVSYEQYF. CDR3 coding DNA: TGTGCCAGCAGCTTAGACCGGGTGTCCTACGAGCAGTACTTC.

The CDR3 DNA sequence: TGCAGCGTTGATGACAGACAAGAGACCCAGTACTTC. It translates to CSVDDRQETQYF. The chain combines TRBV29-1 with TRBJ2-5; TRBD1 might be the D (5 bases). V lost 3 bases to trimming and J lost 2 bases, with 7 bases between them. This CDR3 is 12 amino acids long. Looked up from germline, CDR1 is SQVTM and CDR2 is ANQGSEA. Full variable domain (rest looked up from reference TRBV29-1 and TRBJ2-5): SAVISQKPSRDICQRGTSLTIQCQVDSQVTMMFWYRQQPGQSLTLIATANQGSEATYESGFVIDKFPISRPNLTFSTLTVSNMSPEDSSIYLCSVDDRQETQYFGPGTRLLVL.

This clonotype was seen repeatedly, ten times or more. The chain combines TRBV28 with TRBJ2-5, with D perhaps matching TRBD2 (6 bases). Germline CDR1 MDHEN, CDR2 SYDVKM. The CDR3 contains 14 residues. Trimming removed 2 bases from V and 4 bases from J, with 11 bases in between. CDR3 amino acids: CASSLGGSRETQYF. CDR3 bases: TGTGCCAGCAGTTTAGGGGGGAGTCGAGAGACCCAGTACTTC.

This clonotype came up many times. This chain uses TRBV5-1 with TRBJ2-5; possible D gene TRBD1, 6 bases. The germline V gene has CDR1 SGHRS and CDR2 YFSETQ. This CDR3 is 15 amino acids long. V was trimmed by 0 bases and J by 4 bases, leaving 13 bases between them. The CDR3 nucleotides are TGCGCCAGCAGCTTGGGTCGGCGAGGGGGAGAGACCCAGTACTTC. Translation: CASSLGRRGGETQYF.

In this sample, this clonotype turned up many times. V usage is TRBV5-1 and J usage is TRBJ1-6, with D unresolved. The CDR3 spans 15 residues. The V end was cut by 4 bases, the J end by 7 bases, with 15 bases between. Germline V lookup: CDR1 SGHRS, CDR2 YFSETQ. The CDR3 DNA is TGCGCCAGCAGCCTGCTTAGTACGGAGAATTCACCCCTCCACTTT. Its protein product is CASSLLSTENSPLHF.

As regards this clonotype: Since a much larger clone is just one base distant, this may be a read error. V is TRBV7-9 and J is TRBJ2-2, with 8 bases that match TRBD1. Germline assignment: CDR1 SEHNR and CDR2 FQNEAQ (reference sequence). The V segment lost 5 bases and the J segment 4 bases; nucleotides outside the gene matches: 9. The CDR3 is made up of 16 amino acids. This chain's CDR3 is CASSPPGTGFTGELFF. Here the CDR3 DNA reads TGTGCCAGCAGCCCCCCCGGGACAGGTTTCACCGGGGAGCTGTTTTTT. Drawing the rest from reference TRBV7-9 and TRBJ2-2, the complete variable domain is DTGVSQNPRHKITKRGQNVTFRCDPISEHNRLYWYRQTLGQGPEFLTYFQNEAQLEKSRLLSDRFSAERPKGSFSTLEIQRTEQGDSAMYLCASSPPGTGFTGELFFGEGSRLTVL.

Notes on this clonotype: This sequence may be a read error, since a much larger clone differs from it by one base. This CDR3 fails to terminate in the conserved phenylalanine or tryptophan, so it likely reflects a read error. This rearrangement joins TRBV29-1 to TRBJ1-1, with TRBD1 identical over 12 bases. Per the germline V gene, CDR1 is SQVTM and CDR2 is ANQGSEA. The CDR3 runs 15 residues. The V gene end was trimmed by 7 bases and the J gene end by 10 bases; junction bases not matched to a gene: 16. Here the CDR3 reads CSGTGGTGGNIGAFS. The CDR3 DNA reads as TGCAGCGGGACCGGTGGGACAGGGGGCAATATTGGAGCTTTCTCT.

This clonotype showed up many times. The chain is built from TRBV5-5 and TRBJ2-7, with TRBD1 matching over 9 bases. The CDR3 spans 16 residues. Trimming cost V 0 bases and J 1 base; bases outside gene matches: 5. Per germline, CDR1 SGHKS and CDR2 YYEKEE (reference sequence). CDR3 sequence reads: CASSLDAGTGSYEQYF. The CDR3, as DNA: TGTGCCAGCAGCTTGGATGCCGGGACAGGGTCCTACGAGCAGTACTTC.

As to this clonotype: A single base separates this from a much larger clone, so it may be a read error. This chain connects TRBV2 to TRBJ1-4; perhaps TRBD1 as D (5 bases). The CDR3 length is 12 residues. CDR1 is SNHLY, CDR2 FYNNEI, per germline. V lost 6 bases, J lost 8 bases, and 10 bases lay in between. CDR3 loop: CASRQAGEKLFF. For the CDR3, the DNA is TGTGCCAGCAGACAGGCGGGCGAAAAACTGTTTTTT.

At least ten counts were recorded for this clonotype. V gene TRBV28 combines with J gene TRBJ2-5, with D uncertain. The V end lost 5 bases, the J end lost 5 bases, and 18 bases lay between the germline ends. CDR1 MDHEN and CDR2 SYDVKM come from the germline V gene. The CDR3 sequence is 15 residues long. The DNA for the CDR3 is TGTGCCAGCAGTCTATCCGCCCCTGGCTCGGAGACCCAGTACTTC. It yields the protein CASSLSAPGSETQYF. Variable domain in full (rest from reference TRBV28 and TRBJ2-5): DVKVTQSSRYLVKRTGEKVFLECVQDMDHENMFWYRQDPGLGLRLIYFSYDVKMKEKGDIPEGYSVSREKKERFSLILESASTNQTSMYLCASSLSAPGSETQYFGPGTRLLVL.

This clonotype was seen more than once but under ten times. The chain is built from TRBV5-1 and TRBJ2-2; TRBD1 matches 8 bases. Trimming removed 5 bases from V and 0 bases from J; junction bases left unmatched: 3. CDR3 length: 15 amino acids. Germline V gene sequence: CDR1 SGHRS, CDR2 YFSETQ. CDR3 DNA sequence: TGCGCCAGCAGACGGGGACAGGCGAACACCGGGGAGCTGTTTTTT. Protein product: CASRRGQANTGELFF.

This clonotype has a handful of counts. The chain has TRBV28 and TRBJ1-4; D remains unclear. V was pared by 1 base and J by 2 bases, with 8 bases between. The CDR3 runs 15 residues. Germline CDR1 reads MDHEN; CDR2 reads SYDVKM. The CDR3 here is CASSLLPRTNEKLFF. CDR3 coding DNA: TGTGCCAGCAGTTTATTACCCCGCACTAATGAAAAACTGTTTTTT. The variable domain in full, completed from reference TRBV28 and TRBJ1-4, reads DVKVTQSSRYLVKRTGEKVFLECVQDMDHENMFWYRQDPGLGLRLIYFSYDVKMKEKGDIPEGYSVSREKKERFSLILESASTNQTSMYLCASSLLPRTNEKLFFGSGTQLSVL.

This clonotype was counted at least ten times. The V call is TRBV4-2, the J call TRBJ2-2; 12 bases agree with TRBD2. Losses at the gene ends were 9 bases for V and 5 bases for J; bases not matched to a gene: 4. The CDR3 has 14 amino acids. Germline-derived CDR1 and CDR2 are LGHNA and YNFKEQ. The CDR3 DNA sequence: TGTGCCAGGCTAGCGGGGGGGCCGACCGGGGAGCTGTTTTTT. This gives the protein CARLAGGPTGELFF.

This sequence joins TRBV27 and TRBJ1-5; D not resolved. V gave up 3 bases and J gave up 3 bases, with 9 bases separating them. The CDR3 totals 14 residues. From germline, CDR1 is MNHEY and CDR2 SMNVEV (reference sequence). The CDR3 loop is CASSFLGYNQPQHF. For the CDR3, the DNA is TGTGCCAGCAGTTTCCTTGGATACAATCAGCCCCAGCATTTT.

This clonotype was seen repeatedly, ten times or more. The rearrangement joins TRBV7-9 to TRBJ2-7; 8 bases align to TRBD1. CDR3 length: 17 residues. Per germline, CDR1 SEHNR and CDR2 FQNEAQ (reference sequence). Trimming removed 0 bases from V and 4 bases from J; junction bases left unmatched: 11. As DNA, the CDR3 is TGTGCCAGCAGCTTAGCGCTACCAGGACAGGGACGATACGAGCAGTACTTC. Protein: CASSLALPGQGRYEQYF.

This rearrangement joins TRBV5-6 to TRBJ2-7; a weak D match, TRBD2 (5 bases). V lost 1 base and J lost 1, with 6 bases in between. Germline lookup yields CDR1 SGHDT and CDR2 YYEEEE. The CDR3 extends over 13 amino acids. This chain's CDR3 is CASSLRGSYEQYF. The CDR3 region has the DNA TGTGCCAGCAGCTTGCGGGGTTCCTACGAGCAGTACTTC.

The chain couples TRBV18 to TRBJ1-5; 8 bases map to TRBD1. CDR1 is KGHSH and CDR2 is LQKENI in the germline V gene. J lost 3 bases, V lost 3 bases, and 1 base had no gene match. The CDR3 consists of 14 residues. The DNA of the CDR3 is TGTGCCAGCTCACCGGGACAGGTCAATCAGCCCCAGCATTTT. Protein product: CASSPGQVNQPQHF.